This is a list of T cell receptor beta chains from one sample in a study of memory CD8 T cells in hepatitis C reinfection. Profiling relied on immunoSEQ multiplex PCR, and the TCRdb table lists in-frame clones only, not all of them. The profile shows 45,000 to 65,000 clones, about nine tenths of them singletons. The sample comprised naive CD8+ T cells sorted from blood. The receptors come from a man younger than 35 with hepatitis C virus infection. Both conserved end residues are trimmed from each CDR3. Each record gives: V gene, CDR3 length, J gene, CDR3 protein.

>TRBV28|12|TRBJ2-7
ASSLVQRSYEQY
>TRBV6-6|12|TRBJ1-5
ASSPTASNQPQH
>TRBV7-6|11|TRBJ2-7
ASSLSGSYEQY
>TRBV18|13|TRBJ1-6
ASSQQSSYNSPLH
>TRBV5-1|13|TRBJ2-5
ASHRDRSGLETQY
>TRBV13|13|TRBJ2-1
ASRPGLAGYNEQF
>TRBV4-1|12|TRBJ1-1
ASSQEHINTEAF
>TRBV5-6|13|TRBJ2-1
ASSFGTGNFGEQF
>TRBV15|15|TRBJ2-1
ATSSPTGRISYNEQF
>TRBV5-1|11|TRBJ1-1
ASSFTGITEAF
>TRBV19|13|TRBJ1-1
ASSINGESNTEAF
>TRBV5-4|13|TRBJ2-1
ASSSGLADYNEQF
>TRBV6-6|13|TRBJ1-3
ASSPPRTSGNTIY
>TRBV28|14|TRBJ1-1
ASSLVLEVMNTEAF
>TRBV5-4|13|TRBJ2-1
ASSWTSGGHNEQF
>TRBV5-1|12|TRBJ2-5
ASSSGQGEETQY
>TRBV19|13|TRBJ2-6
ASSMSGPGANVLT
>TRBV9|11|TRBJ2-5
ASSVEGEETQY
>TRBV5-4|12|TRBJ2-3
ASSFSGVADTQY
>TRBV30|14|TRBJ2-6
AWSGETGVGANVLT
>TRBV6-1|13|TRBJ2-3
ASSEGAGNTDTQY